This TCR beta chain is drawn from a study of T cells after yellow fever vaccination. The study, taken as a whole, reports: Repertoires obtained by FACS sorting could include abundant clonotypes that entered as contaminants from the bulk population. Re-detected after boosting: most primary clones, 96% of CD4 and 88% of CD8. The secondary response peaked faster, at day 5 versus 15, but was weaker.

5'RACE template switching added a universal primer site and UMIs to TCR cDNA. TCRdb reprocessed the 5' RACE reads via MiXCR and lists one record per CDR3 protein. The table shows some 220,000 distinct CDR3 sequences, with 2.5% to 3.5% occurring only once. This clonotype was seen many times. Its target is unknown. The CDR3 length is 16 residues. Germline CDR1 reads LNHNV; CDR2 reads YYDKDF (reference sequence). The V and J ends lost 1 base and 1 base respectively, with 13 bases between them. This specimen was CD4+ T cells sorted from PBMCs, taken 10 days after the yellow fever booster vaccination. V usage is TRBV15 and J usage is TRBJ1-1; possibly TRBD1 for D (5 bases). The sequence was collected from a man younger than 35 who received the YFV17D yellow fever vaccine. CDR3 residues: CATSRGDLAENTEAFF. CDR3 in DNA: TGTGCCACCAGCAGAGGGGACCTAGCGGAGAACACTGAAGCTTTCTTT.